These 25 T cell receptor beta chains were sequenced from one sample in a study of chemoradiotherapy in HPV16-positive cancers. The repertoire was sequenced with immunoSEQ multiplex PCR; TCRdb's copy has only in-frame clones and lacks some. The repertoire has under 15,000 clones, 88% of them found once; the top ten carry around 2.4%. Material: blood, obtained from a patient who underwent chemoradiotherapy. The receptors come from a human donor with HPV-associated anogenital cancer.

The J gene is TRBJ2-7, the V gene TRBV11-2; 7 bases match TRBD1. This CDR3 is built from 17 residues. Germline CDR1 reads SGHAT; CDR2 reads FQNNGV. V dropped 0 bases and J dropped 4; count of bases not matched to a gene: 12. CDR3: CASSLDSRRQGGYEQYF. CDR3 bases: TGTGCCAGCAGCTTAGATAGTAGGAGACAGGGTGGTTACGAGCAGTACTTC.

CDR3 in amino acids: CASSSGGAPTRGYTF. CDR3 in DNA: TGTGCCAGCAGCTCCGGTGGGGCCCCGACTCGGGGCTACACCTTC. V and J are TRBV11-2 and TRBJ1-2, with D possibly being TRBD1 (5 bases). Germline V gives CDR1 SGHAT, CDR2 FQNNGV. Trimming removed 4 bases at V and 8 bases at J, with 20 bases between. This CDR3 contains 15 residues.

The chain recombines TRBV7-8 with TRBJ2-3; D uncertain. CDR3 length: 16 amino acids. The germline CDR1 and CDR2 sequences are SGHVS and FQNEAQ. Trimming cost V 1 base and J 1 base, with 12 bases left between them. CDR3 sequence reads: CASSLERHLRTDTQYF. The CDR3 DNA reads as TGTGCCAGCAGCTTAGAAAGACATCTACGCACAGATACGCAGTATTTT.

The chain uses TRBV6-4 and TRBJ2-2; D ambiguous. In germline, CDR1 is MRHNA, CDR2 SNTAGT. This CDR3 region has 13 residues. Trimming removed 0 bases at V and 5 bases at J, with 4 bases between. In DNA, the CDR3 is TGTGCCAGCAGTGACTCGATGACCGGGGAGCTGTTTTTT. This sequence encodes CASSDSMTGELFF.

With regard to this clone: One end of the junction varies from germline; a read error may be responsible. The chain recombines TRBV5-4 with TRBJ1-4; tentatively, D is TRBD1 (6 bases). CDR1 and CDR2 (germline): SGHNT, YYREEE (reference sequence). This CDR3 is built from 15 residues. CDR3 nucleotide sequence: TGTGCCAACAGCCACCAGGACAGTAGGGGAGAAAAACTGTTTTTT. This gives the protein CANSHQDSRGEKLFF.

CDR3 DNA: TGTGCCAGTAGTATTTCAGGGTACTATGGCTACACCTTC. It is translated as CASSISGYYGYTF. V gene TRBV19 combines with J gene TRBJ1-2, with D perhaps matching TRBD1 (5 bases). The CDR3 consists of 13 residues. V was shortened by 3 bases and J by 3 bases, with 8 bases between the two germline ends. CDR1 is LNHDA and CDR2 is SQIVND in the germline V gene (reference sequence). The variable domain in full, completed from reference TRBV19 and TRBJ1-2, reads DGGITQSPKYLFRKEGQNVTLSCEQNLNHDAMYWYRQDPGQGLRLIYYSQIVNDFQKGDIAEGYSVSREKKESFPLTVTSAQKNPTAFYLCASSISGYYGYTFGSGTRLTVV.

The chain carries TRBV18 and TRBJ2-7; D is perhaps TRBD2 (6 bases). Trimming removed 3 bases from V and 1 base from J, with 16 bases in between. CDR3 length: 16 amino acids. Germline V gene data show CDR1 as KGHSH and CDR2 as LQKENI. The chain's CDR3 is CASSPSTSRLSYEQYF. In nucleotides, the CDR3 is TGTGCCAGCTCACCTTCTACTAGCAGATTATCCTACGAGCAGTACTTC. Supplemented by reference TRBV18 and TRBJ2-7, the full variable domain reads NAGVMQNPRHLVRRRGQEARLRCSPMKGHSHVYWYRQLPEEGLKFMVYLQKENIIDESGMPKERFSAEFPKEGPSILRIQQVVRGDSAAYFCASSPSTSRLSYEQYFGPGTRLTVT.

The CDR3: CAWRAHSPVDTGGYTF. CDR3 sequence (DNA): TGTGCCTGGAGGGCCCATTCCCCGGTAGACACTGGGGGCTACACCTTC. The chain recombines TRBV30 with TRBJ1-2, with D hard to call. The V end was cut by 3 bases, the J end by 8 bases, with 25 bases between. Germline lookup yields CDR1 GTSNPN and CDR2 SVGIG (reference sequence). The CDR3 length is 16 residues.

The genes are TRBV5-6 and TRBJ2-7; D unclear. V was shortened by 0 bases and J by 4 bases, with 5 bases between the two germline ends. The germline CDR1 and CDR2 sequences are SGHDT and YYEEEE. The CDR3 runs 12 residues. The CDR3 DNA sequence: TGTGCCAGCAGCTTGGATGATTACGAGCAGTACTTC. Translating gives CASSLDDYEQYF.

V usage is TRBV30 and J usage is TRBJ1-1; D uncertain. V was pared by 0 bases and J by 0 bases, with 11 bases between. The CDR3 runs to 15 residues. Germline lookup yields CDR1 GTSNPN and CDR2 SVGIG (reference sequence). The CDR3 protein is CAWSVGWALNTEAFF. The CDR3 bases are TGTGCCTGGAGTGTTGGGTGGGCTTTGAACACTGAAGCTTTCTTT.

The rearrangement links TRBV18 to TRBJ1-2; D not resolved. The CDR3 covers 14 residues. The V and J ends lost 2 bases and 5 bases respectively, with 12 bases between them. CDR1 KGHSH and CDR2 LQKENI come from the germline V gene. The CDR3 spells CASSPMARSYGYTF. The CDR3 DNA reads as TGTGCCAGCTCACCAATGGCCAGGTCTTATGGCTACACCTTC.

This sequence joins TRBV4-1 and TRBJ2-1; TRBD2 is a possible D gene (6 bases). The CDR3 extends over 15 amino acids. V lost 2 bases to trimming and J lost 6 bases, with 14 bases between them. Germline CDR1 and CDR2: MGHRA and YSYEKL. CDR3 DNA: TGCGCCAGCAGCCAATACCGGGACTCTTCCAATGAGCAGTTCTTC. Translation: CASSQYRDSSNEQFF.

The chain links TRBV19 to TRBJ2-7, with TRBD1 identical over 8 bases. V was clipped by 9 bases and J by 3 bases; unmatched bases: 4. In germline, CDR1 is LNHDA, CDR2 SQIVND (reference sequence). The CDR3 consists of 12 residues. CDR3 sequence (DNA): TGTGCCAGCCGGGACAGGTTCTACGAGCAGTACTTC. This encodes CASRDRFYEQYF.

This clone was detected once. The rearrangement joins TRBV5-6 to TRBJ2-1, with unresolved D. Trimming cost V 0 bases and J 0 bases, with 4 bases left between them. The CDR3 loop spans 14 amino acids. Germline lookup yields CDR1 SGHDT and CDR2 YYEEEE. The CDR3 DNA sequence: TGTGCCAGCAGCTTGGGAAACTCCTACAATGAGCAGTTCTTC. It codes for CASSLGNSYNEQFF.

V gene TRBV4-1 combines with J gene TRBJ1-2, with D perhaps TRBD1 (5 bases). Germline V CDR1 and CDR2: MGHRA, YSYEKL. The CDR3 consists of 17 residues. Between the trimmed V and J ends, which lost 1 base and 2 bases, there was a span of 17 bases. For the CDR3, the DNA is TGCGCCAGCAGCCAAGGACTCCTCGTCAGGGACAACTATGGCTACACCTTC. This encodes CASSQGLLVRDNYGYTF.

This clone was counted between two and nine times. The same CDR3 can be traced to other DNA sequences in this sample. The chain is built from TRBV5-1 and TRBJ1-2, with D perhaps matching TRBD1 (5 bases). CDR1 SGHRS and CDR2 YFSETQ come from the germline V gene. CDR3 size: 14 residues. The germline V and J ends were trimmed by 0 bases and 6 bases, with 12 bases remaining between them. CDR3 nucleotides: TGCGCCAGCAGCTTGGAGGGGCAGCCGAATGGCTACACCTTC. Translated, it gives CASSLEGQPNGYTF. The whole variable domain, filled in from reference TRBV5-1 and TRBJ1-2, reads KAGVTQTPRYLIKTRGQQVTLSCSPISGHRSVSWYQQTPGQGLQFLFEYFSETQRNKGNFPGRFSGRQFSNSRSEMNVSTLELGDSALYLCASSLEGQPNGYTFGSGTRLTVV.

The chain is built from TRBV4-2 and TRBJ2-4; a weak D match, TRBD1 (6 bases). V was trimmed by 6 bases and J by 0 bases, leaving 18 bases between them. There are 17 residues in the CDR3. Germline-derived CDR1 and CDR2 are LGHNA and YNFKEQ. This CDR3 is CASSPSETGLAKNIQYF. The CDR3 DNA reads TGTGCCAGCAGTCCATCAGAGACAGGTTTAGCCAAAAACATTCAGTACTTC.

The chain recombines TRBV21-1 with TRBJ2-7; TRBD2 is the table's D call, not checked against the DNA. TRBV21-1 is noted as a pseudogene. The length of the CDR3 is 13 residues. CDR3 residues: CASSLDGTYEQYF. The CDR3 coding sequence is TGTGCCAGCAGCCTAGACGGAACCTACGAGCAGTACTTC.

The chain carries TRBV2 and TRBJ2-2, with 7 bases that match TRBD2. This CDR3 has 14 residues. Trimming removed 10 bases from V and 4 bases from J; junction bases left unmatched: 9. Looked up from germline, CDR1 is SNHLY and CDR2 is FYNNEI. The CDR3 loop reads CATPRVAGTGELFF. Written as DNA, the CDR3 is TGTGCCACCCCCAGGGTAGCGGGCACCGGGGAGCTGTTTTTT.

This clone has only a few counts. V gene TRBV4-1 combines with J gene TRBJ1-6; the D gene is possibly TRBD1 (5 bases). V was clipped by 4 bases and J by 7 bases, with 11 bases between them. The CDR3 consists of 14 residues. Looked up from germline, CDR1 is MGHRA and CDR2 is YSYEKL. The CDR3: CASSPRGGNSPLHF. The CDR3 nucleotides are TGCGCCAGCAGCCCACGCGGGGGGAATTCACCCCTCCACTTT.

This rearrangement joins TRBV27 to TRBJ1-1; unclear D gene. There are 14 residues in the CDR3. Trimming stripped 8 bases from V and 3 bases from J, with 16 bases between. Germline CDR1 reads MNHEY; CDR2 reads SMNVEV (reference sequence). DNA for the CDR3: TGTGCCAGCCAATCTGCTGGATCCGACACTGAAGCTTTCTTT. Translated: CASQSAGSDTEAFF.

This chain connects TRBV6-1 to TRBJ1-3; TRBD1 is a possible D gene (5 bases). Trimming stripped 5 bases from V and 8 bases from J, with 19 bases between. Germline V lookup: CDR1 MNHNS, CDR2 SASEGT. The CDR3 has 15 residues. This chain's CDR3 is CASSPSGRAGHTIYF. The CDR3 DNA reads TGTGCCAGCAGTCCAAGTGGGCGAGCGGGGCACACCATATATTTT.

The gene calls are TRBV10-3 and TRBJ2-7, with TRBD1 matching 8 bases. V lost 10 bases and J lost 4; bases outside the gene matches: 6. The V gene's germline CDR1 is ENHRY and CDR2 SYGVKD. The CDR3 is 12 residues long. This chain's CDR3 is CATGTGNYEQYF. CDR3 DNA sequence: TGTGCCACCGGGACAGGTAATTACGAGCAGTACTTC.

The V gene is TRBV7-2, the J gene TRBJ1-1; D remains unclear. CDR1 is SGHTA and CDR2 is FQGNSA in the germline V gene. V was clipped by 4 bases and J by 0 bases, with 15 bases between them. CDR3 length: 16 amino acids. This chain's CDR3 is CASSYRHTRVNTEAFF. CDR3 bases: TGTGCCAGCAGCTACCGACATACACGGGTGAACACTGAAGCTTTCTTT.

The rearrangement links TRBV18 to TRBJ2-7; TRBD1 or TRBD2 may be the D gene (5 bases each). V lost 8 bases, J lost 2 bases, and 10 bases lay in between. The germline V gene has CDR1 KGHSH and CDR2 LQKENI. The CDR3 covers 12 residues. Written as DNA, the CDR3 is TGTGCCAGCCAGGGAGAACCCTACGAGCAGTACTTC. Amino acid sequence: CASQGEPYEQYF.